Described below is a single T cell receptor beta chain sequence and its context. A Seattle source enrolled patients during active infection and followed them longitudinally. These data belong to a study of blood T cell repertoires in COVID-19. Study information: PBMCs, B-cell-depleted T cells, or T cells provided the cDNA or gDNA that made up the material.

Per the original methods: Amplification from reference gene primers served as the basis for estimated nucleated cell counts. Clones were read by immunoSEQ multiplex PCR, and TCRdb kept only the in-frame ones, dropping some. D and trimming were read from the DNA, whereas the V and J calls and clone size are those reported in that table. The repertoire holds about 360,000 clones, roughly 90% seen once, with 7% to 7.5% in the top ten. The sequencing input was peripheral blood. The receptor was derived from a woman aged 60-75 years with COVID-19, enrolled during active disease.

CDR3 sequence reads: CATSTEILAVQDTQYF. Here the CDR3 DNA reads TGTGCCACCAGCACCGAAATTCTAGCGGTGCAAGATACGCAGTATTTT. This chain uses TRBV15 with TRBJ2-3; TRBD2 agrees at 7 bases. The CDR3 runs 16 residues. Germline CDR1 reads LNHNV; CDR2 reads YYDKDF (reference sequence). Trimming at V came to 4 bases and at J to 5 bases, leaving 12 bases not matched to a gene.